This T cell receptor beta chain came from a study of T-cell reconstitution after alpha-beta-depleted transplantation in children. Ten or more counts support this clonotype. During its preparation, the TCRbeta library received unique molecular identifiers. MiXCR was run by TCRdb on the PCR reads, yielding one entry per CDR3 protein. The table includes some 840,000 distinct CDR3 sequences, around 15% detected once. Trimming pared 4 bases from V and 6 bases from J, leaving 9 bases between. CDR1 is KGHDR and CDR2 is SFDVKD in the germline V gene. The CDR3 is 13 amino acids. The source was PBMCs, mostly from graft donor cells, collected 360 days after TCRalphabeta/CD19-depleted stem cell transplant. This chain links TRBV24-1 with TRBJ2-1, with D perhaps TRBD1 (5 bases). The clonotype was recovered from a male patient aged 10 to 17 who had a stem cell transplant for acute lymphoblastic leukemia, so the T cells may come from the graft donor. The CDR3 sequence: CATSEPGPNEQFF. The CDR3 region has the DNA TGTGCCACCAGTGAACCAGGGCCCAATGAGCAGTTCTTC.